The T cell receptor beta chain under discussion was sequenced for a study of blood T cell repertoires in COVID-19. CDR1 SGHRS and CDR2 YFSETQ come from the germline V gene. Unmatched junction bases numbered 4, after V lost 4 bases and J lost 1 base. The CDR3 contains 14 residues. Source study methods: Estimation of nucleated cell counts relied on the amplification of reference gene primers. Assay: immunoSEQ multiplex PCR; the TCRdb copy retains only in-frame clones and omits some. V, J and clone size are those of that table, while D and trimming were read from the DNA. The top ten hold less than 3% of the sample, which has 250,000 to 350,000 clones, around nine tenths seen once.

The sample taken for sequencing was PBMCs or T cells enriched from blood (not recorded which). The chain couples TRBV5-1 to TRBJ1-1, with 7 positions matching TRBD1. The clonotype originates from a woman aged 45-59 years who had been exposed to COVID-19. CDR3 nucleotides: TGCGCCAGCAGCACCGACAGGGAGAACACTGAAGCTTTCTTT. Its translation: CASSTDRENTEAFF. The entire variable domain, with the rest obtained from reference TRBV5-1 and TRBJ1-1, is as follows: KAGVTQTPRYLIKTRGQQVTLSCSPISGHRSVSWYQQTPGQGLQFLFEYFSETQRNKGNFPGRFSGRQFSNSRSEMNVSTLELGDSALYLCASSTDRENTEAFFGQGTRLTVV.